Shown below are 15 T cell receptor beta chains from a single sample sequenced in a study of blood T cell repertoires in COVID-19. Clones were read by immunoSEQ multiplex PCR, and TCRdb kept only the in-frame ones, dropping some. Here the sample spans more than 250,000 clones, nearly 90% being singletons. Sequencing input: peripheral blood. These receptors were collected from a human donor in a cohort sampled during active COVID-19.

The J gene is TRBJ1-2, the V gene TRBV6-5; tentative D call: TRBD1 (6 bases). Trimming left V 6 bases short and J 0 bases short, with 11 bases between. Germline V CDR1 and CDR2: MNHEY, SVGAGI. The CDR3 contains 14 residues. The CDR3 sequence is CASSWTVANYGYTF. In DNA, the CDR3 is TGTGCCAGCAGCTGGACAGTTGCTAACTATGGCTACACCTTC.

The chain links TRBV7-6 to TRBJ2-7; 10 bases match TRBD2. The CDR3 runs to 16 residues. Germline loops: CDR1 SGHVS, CDR2 FNYEAQ. The junction had 11 bases not matched to a gene; V was cut back by 6 bases and J by 3 bases. The CDR3: CASSHVQREGLYEQYF. The CDR3 nucleotides are TGTGCCAGCAGTCACGTCCAGCGGGAGGGCCTCTACGAGCAGTACTTC.

The chain combines TRBV12-3 or TRBV12-4 with TRBJ1-5; D perhaps matches TRBD1 (5 bases). CDR3 size: 12 residues. V was clipped by 1 base and J by 7 bases, with 5 bases between them. DNA for the CDR3: TGTGCCAGCAGTTTAGAGGGGCAGCCCCAGCATTTT. Residues: CASSLEGQPQHF.

The rearrangement joins TRBV30 to TRBJ2-7; TRBD2 matches 12 bases. From germline, CDR1 is GTSNPN and CDR2 SVGIG (reference sequence). V lost 5 bases, J lost 1 base, and 3 bases stayed unmatched. The CDR3 sequence is 14 residues long. CDR3 coding DNA: TGTGCCTGGCAGACTAGCGGGGGATCCTACGAGCAGTACTTC. Encoded protein: CAWQTSGGSYEQYF.

V gene TRBV19 combines with J gene TRBJ1-5; D is uncertain. Trimming shortened V by 5 bases and J by 10 bases, and 15 bases separated the two germline ends. Looked up from germline, CDR1 is LNHDA and CDR2 is SQIVND (reference sequence). The CDR3 consists of 13 residues. As DNA, the CDR3 is TGTGCCAGTAGTCCCCTAGCCCGGGAACCCCAGCATTTT. Translating it yields CASSPLAREPQHF. Full variable domain (remainder filled in from reference TRBV19 and TRBJ1-5): DGGITQSPKYLFRKEGQNVTLSCEQNLNHDAMYWYRQDPGQGLRLIYYSQIVNDFQKGDIAEGYSVSREKKESFPLTVTSAQKNPTAFYLCASSPLAREPQHFGDGTRLSIL.

The J gene is TRBJ2-1, the V gene TRBV14; D is perhaps TRBD1 (6 bases). CDR3 size: 17 residues. Trimming removed 3 bases from V and 0 bases from J, with 15 bases in between. Germline-derived CDR1 and CDR2 are SGHDN and FVKESK. DNA for the CDR3: TGTGCCAGCAGCCACCGCGGACAGTTGAGCTCCTACAATGAGCAGTTCTTC. This gives the protein CASSHRGQLSSYNEQFF. The full variable domain, its missing parts supplied by reference TRBV14 and TRBJ2-1, is EAGVTQFPSHSVIEKGQTVTLRCDPISGHDNLYWYRRVMGKEIKFLLHFVKESKQDESGMPNNRFLAERTGGTYSTLKVQPAELEDSGVYFCASSHRGQLSSYNEQFFGPGTRLTVL.

This sequence joins TRBV6-2 or TRBV6-3 and TRBJ2-7; the match to TRBD1 covers 7 bases. With 2 bases clipped from V and 2 bases from J, the junction kept 12 bases outside the gene matches. This CDR3 is built from 17 residues. Per germline, CDR1 MNHEY and CDR2 SVGEGT. The CDR3 sequence: CASSYIRTRDSPYEQYF. CDR3 bases: TGTGCCAGCAGTTACATCCGAACTCGGGACAGCCCCTACGAGCAGTACTTC.

V is TRBV2 and J is TRBJ1-5; 7 bases are a match to TRBD1. The length of the CDR3 is 16 residues. Trimming removed 6 bases from V and 2 bases from J; junction bases left unmatched: 10. Per the germline V gene, CDR1 is SNHLY and CDR2 is FYNNEI. The CDR3 nucleotides read TGTGCCAGCAGCTTCGGGAGGGGGCTCGGCAATCAGCCCCAGCATTTT. Translating it yields CASSFGRGLGNQPQHF.

The rearrangement uses TRBV30 and TRBJ2-7; unclear D gene. CDR3 size: 15 residues. The germline gives CDR1 GTSNPN, CDR2 SVGIG (reference sequence). Trimming stripped 0 bases from V and 0 bases from J, with 12 bases between. The DNA of the CDR3 is TGTGCCTGGAGTGTCGAGGATACTCACTCCTACGAGCAGTACTTC. Translated, it gives CAWSVEDTHSYEQYF.

The chain carries TRBV9 and TRBJ2-3, with 8 bases aligning to TRBD2. V lost 0 bases and J lost 4; bases outside the gene matches: 10. CDR1 and CDR2 from the germline V gene are SGDLS and YYNGEE. The CDR3 length is 17 residues. The CDR3: CASSVGPAGDFADTQYF. The CDR3, as DNA: TGTGCCAGCAGCGTAGGTCCAGCGGGGGATTTCGCAGATACGCAGTATTTT.

This chain links TRBV28 with TRBJ2-5; 7 bases line up with TRBD2. Germline-derived CDR1 and CDR2 are MDHEN and SYDVKM. This CDR3 contains 17 residues. Germline trimming cut 3 bases from V and 0 bases from J; bases unmatched to any gene: 10. The CDR3 DNA follows: TGTGCCAGCAGTTTTGTTCTGGGGGAGGGGTACCAAGAGACCCAGTACTTC. It specifies CASSFVLGEGYQETQYF.

The chain has TRBV18 and TRBJ1-5; 9 nucleotides agree with TRBD1. V gave up 2 bases and J gave up 1 base; unmatched junction bases: 0. Germline CDR1 reads KGHSH; CDR2 reads LQKENI. The CDR3 sequence is 15 residues long. The CDR3 nucleotides read TGTGCCAGCTCACCAGACAGGGGGAGCAATCAGCCCCAGCATTTT. This encodes CASSPDRGSNQPQHF.

A single count supports this clone. The rearrangement joins TRBV7-2 to TRBJ2-7; D is perhaps TRBD1 (6 bases). Germline-derived CDR1 and CDR2 are SGHTA and FQGNSA. V lost 1 base and J lost 3, with 13 bases in between. The CDR3 length is 15 residues. CDR3 sequence (DNA): TGTGCCAGCAGCTTAGGTCAGGGGCCCGGCTACGAGCAGTACTTC. Translation gives CASSLGQGPGYEQYF.

The CDR3 is CASRPEGTDGSDTQYF. CDR3 coding DNA: TGCGCCAGCAGGCCCGAGGGGACTGATGGGTCGGATACGCAGTATTTT. The chain employs TRBV4-1 and TRBJ2-3; a possible D gene is TRBD2 (6 bases). Germline V lookup: CDR1 MGHRA, CDR2 YSYEKL. V lost 6 bases, J lost 6 bases, and 22 bases lay in between. The CDR3 sequence is 16 residues long.

J is TRBJ2-1 and V is TRBV5-1; 13 bases align to TRBD2. Trimming took 4 bases from V and 6 from J; bases not matched to a gene: 7. This CDR3 is built from 16 residues. Germline V gives CDR1 SGHRS, CDR2 YFSETQ. In DNA, the CDR3 is TGCGCCAGCAGCGTAACGGGACTAGCGGGGATCAATGAGCAGTTCTTC. This codes for CASSVTGLAGINEQFF.